One sample yielded the 19 T cell receptor beta chains listed below, sequenced in a study of T cells in Graves' hyperthyroidism and ophthalmopathy. There were TCR beta CDR3 regions amplified from RNA transcripts. Researchers ran a first-round RT-PCR on the TCR CDR3 using the HTBI primer set. MiXCR, run by TCRdb on the multiplex PCR reads, gives a single entry per CDR3 protein. Of some 600,000 distinct CDR3 sequences in the sample, about 15% were seen once. The sequenced sample was blood. The receptors stem from a woman aged 25 to 39 with Graves' hyperthyroidism that later progressed to Graves' ophthalmopathy.

The chain links TRBV7-9 to TRBJ1-6; a weak D match, TRBD1 (6 bases). Germline-derived CDR1 and CDR2 are SEHNR and FQNEAQ (reference sequence). The CDR3 contains 17 residues. Trimming cost V 2 bases and J 8 bases, with 19 bases left between them. This chain's CDR3 is CASSLLKGGRGYSPLHF. CDR3 in DNA: TGTGCCAGCAGCTTACTTAAGGGGGGTCGGGGTTATTCACCCCTCCACTTT.

Only a few counts were recorded for this clonotype. The CDR3 DNA follows: TGCAGTGCTAGAGATCCCCACGGGAGGGCCGGTACCGGGGAGCTGTTTTTT. Its protein product is CSARDPHGRAGTGELFF. This sequence joins TRBV20-1 and TRBJ2-2; TRBD2 matches at 8 bases. The CDR3 loop spans 17 amino acids. In germline, CDR1 is DFQATT, CDR2 SNEGSKA (reference sequence). V gave up 0 bases and J gave up 5 bases; unmatched junction bases: 11.

This sequence joins TRBV6-2 or TRBV6-3 and TRBJ2-1, with 7 positions matching TRBD2. Losses at the gene ends were 5 bases for V and 7 bases for J; bases not matched to a gene: 5. The length of the CDR3 is 13 residues. The germline CDR1 and CDR2 sequences are MNHEY and SVGEGT. CDR3 in amino acids: CASSALGGNEQFF. The CDR3 DNA is TGTGCCAGCAGTGCCCTCGGGGGGAATGAGCAGTTCTTC.

The chain uses TRBV4-2 and TRBJ1-2; no reliable D call. The V and J ends lost 1 base and 4 bases respectively, with 7 bases between them. CDR3 length: 13 residues. From germline, CDR1 is LGHNA and CDR2 YNFKEQ. The chain's CDR3 is CASSQGQLYGYTF. CDR3 nucleotide sequence: TGTGCCAGCAGCCAAGGGCAGCTCTATGGCTACACCTTC.

The sample holds many counts of this clonotype. The chain has TRBV11-2 and TRBJ2-5; perhaps TRBD1 as D (6 bases). Germline values: CDR1 SGHAT, CDR2 FQNNGV. V gave up 3 bases and J gave up 2 bases, with 19 bases separating them. There are 17 residues in the CDR3. In DNA, the CDR3 is TGTGCCAGCAGCTTTGGCCCTCCGGGACACGTACAAGAGACCCAGTACTTC. It yields the protein CASSFGPPGHVQETQYF.

The CDR3 reads CSARARRPGTNTYNEQFF. CDR3 in DNA: TGCAGTGCTAGAGCTCGAAGGCCGGGGACTAATACCTACAATGAGCAGTTCTTC. The J gene is TRBJ2-1, the V gene TRBV20-1; TRBD2 matches at 7 bases. Losses at the gene ends were 1 base for V and 2 bases for J; bases not matched to a gene: 14. Germline CDR1 is DFQATT and CDR2 is SNEGSKA (reference sequence). The CDR3 consists of 18 residues.

The chain carries TRBV24-1 and TRBJ2-3; TRBD2 aligns across 11 bases. Trimming at V came to 4 bases and at J to 5 bases, leaving 13 bases not matched to a gene. Germline V gene data show CDR1 as KGHDR and CDR2 as SFDVKD. This CDR3 is built from 18 residues. CDR3 region: CATSEQDSGRAAVDTQYF. CDR3 DNA sequence: TGTGCCACCAGTGAACAAGATAGCGGGAGGGCGGCAGTAGATACGCAGTATTTT.

CDR3 in DNA: TGTGCCAGTAATGGCGGGAGCTCGAACACCGGGGAGCTGTTTTTT. This sequence encodes CASNGGSSNTGELFF. The rearrangement links TRBV19 to TRBJ2-2; TRBD2 agrees at 7 bases. This CDR3 has 15 residues. Germline V gives CDR1 LNHDA, CDR2 SQIVND (reference sequence). V dropped 7 bases and J dropped 0; count of bases not matched to a gene: 5.

The chain carries TRBV20-1 and TRBJ1-5, with D maybe TRBD1 (6 bases). The CDR3 runs to 13 residues. Trimming removed 4 bases at V and 1 base at J, with 8 bases between. CDR1 is DFQATT, CDR2 SNEGSKA, per germline (reference sequence). The CDR3 nucleotides read TGCAGTGCTAACAGGGAAAGCAATCAGCCCCAGCATTTT. Translating gives CSANRESNQPQHF.

This clonotype showed up many times. The chain employs TRBV6-2 or TRBV6-3 and TRBJ2-3; TRBD2 matches at 8 bases. Germline V gives CDR1 MNHEY, CDR2 SVGEGT. Trimming cost V 2 bases and J 5 bases; bases outside gene matches: 6. This CDR3 region has 15 residues. As DNA, the CDR3 is TGTGCCAGCAGTTACGGAGCGGGAGAGAGAGATACGCAGTATTTT. Amino acid sequence: CASSYGAGERDTQYF.

This clonotype was seen many times. This chain uses TRBV28 with TRBJ1-2; no clear D gene. The V end lost 7 bases, the J end lost 5 bases, and 20 bases lay between the germline ends. Germline values: CDR1 MDHEN, CDR2 SYDVKM. This CDR3 spans 15 amino acids. CDR3 region: CASTTIKGYWYGYTF. Written as DNA, the CDR3 is TGTGCCAGCACCACTATTAAAGGGTATTGGTATGGCTACACCTTC.

This clonotype was counted many times. V is TRBV14 and J is TRBJ2-3; D gene unclear. The CDR3 sequence is 16 residues long. Per the germline V gene, CDR1 is SGHDN and CDR2 is FVKESK. V was shortened by 0 bases and J by 0 bases, with 10 bases between the two germline ends. CDR3 in DNA: TGTGCCAGCAGCCAAGAGGTTCGGCCGAGCACAGATACGCAGTATTTT. Residues: CASSQEVRPSTDTQYF.

A few counts support this clonotype. V usage is TRBV9 and J usage is TRBJ2-1, with D possibly TRBD1 on 5 matching bases. CDR1 and CDR2 from the germline V gene are SGDLS and YYNGEE. V lost 0 bases and J lost 7, with 17 bases in between. This CDR3 contains 16 residues. The CDR3 region is CASSVAGAATGNEQFF. CDR3 coding DNA: TGTGCCAGCAGCGTAGCTGGGGCGGCAACTGGGAATGAGCAGTTCTTC. The full variable domain, with the rest looked up from reference TRBV9 and TRBJ2-1, is DSGVTQTPKHLITATGQRVTLRCSPRSGDLSVYWYQQSLDQGLQFLIQYYNGEERAKGNILERFSAQQFPDLHSELNLSSLELGDSALYFCASSVAGAATGNEQFFGPGTRLTVL.

This clonotype occurred many times. The chain joins TRBV7-9 to TRBJ2-5, with a tentative D call TRBD2 (6 bases). Germline values: CDR1 SEHNR, CDR2 FQNEAQ (reference sequence). The CDR3 is 15 amino acids. V was shortened by 5 bases and J by 5 bases, with 18 bases between the two germline ends. Here the CDR3 DNA reads TGTGCCAGCAGCGAGGGCGGAGGGGCCCGGGAGACCCAGTACTTC. As protein: CASSEGGGARETQYF.

Many counts were recorded for this clonotype. The CDR3 DNA is TGTGCCACCATGGCTGGGGACATATCTAACTATGGCTACACCTTC. Its translation is CATMAGDISNYGYTF. The chain carries TRBV10-3 and TRBJ1-2, with a weak D call TRBD1 (6 bases). Germline-derived CDR1 and CDR2 are ENHRY and SYGVKD. The CDR3 length is 15 residues. Trimming took off 10 bases at V and 0 bases at J, with 18 bases between the two ends.

This clonotype was counted many times. This sequence joins TRBV29-1 and TRBJ1-1; D call uncertain. Trimming left V 4 bases short and J 7 bases short, with 10 bases between. This CDR3 spans 11 amino acids. Germline V CDR1 and CDR2: SQVTM, ANQGSEA. As DNA, the CDR3 is TGCAGCGTTGGCAGGAACCTTGAAGCTTTCTTT. It codes for CSVGRNLEAFF. Based on the CDR3 plus reference TRBV29-1 and TRBJ1-1, the full variable domain is SAVISQKPSRDICQRGTSLTIQCQVDSQVTMMFWYRQQPGQSLTLIATANQGSEATYESGFVIDKFPISRPNLTFSTLTVSNMSPEDSSIYLCSVGRNLEAFFGQGTRLTVV.

The rearrangement uses TRBV6-5 and TRBJ2-1, with 11 bases identical to TRBD2. The trim removed 0 bases at V and 0 bases at J, leaving 13 bases unmatched. Germline assignment: CDR1 MNHEY and CDR2 SVGAGI. The CDR3 is 21 residues long. The CDR3 protein is CASSYSTPATSGTSSYNEQFF. CDR3 sequence (DNA): TGTGCCAGCAGTTACTCGACCCCTGCGACTAGCGGGACGAGCTCCTACAATGAGCAGTTCTTC.

This clonotype was picked up many times. V is TRBV27 and J is TRBJ1-6; TRBD1 might be the D (5 bases). V shed 2 bases and J shed 9 bases, with 17 bases lying between them. The CDR3 sequence is 16 residues long. Germline values: CDR1 MNHEY, CDR2 SMNVEV (reference sequence). CDR3 sequence (DNA): TGTGCCAGCAGTTTAGACCCCCCAGGGTCAGGTTCACCCCTCCACTTT. Protein product: CASSLDPPGSGSPLHF.

This clonotype was seen ten or more times. The chain uses TRBV19 and TRBJ1-2, with D tentatively TRBD1 (5 bases). Germline-derived CDR1 and CDR2 are LNHDA and SQIVND (reference sequence). V was shortened by 7 bases and J by 5 bases, with 20 bases between the two germline ends. This CDR3 region has 15 residues. CDR3 amino acids: CASTQISTDRYGYTF. The CDR3 DNA sequence: TGTGCCAGTACTCAAATTTCGACAGACAGATATGGCTACACCTTC.